This TCR beta chain derives from a study of early T cells in non-severe SARS-CoV-2 infection. This clonotype was recorded a few times. TCRdb redid the calling of the 5' RACE reads with MiXCR, one entry per CDR3 protein. Here the sample spans tens of thousands of distinct CDR3 sequences, approximately 12% being singletons. The CDR3 is 16 residues long. Germline V gene lookup returns CDR1 SGHDT and CDR2 YYEEEE. Trimming removed 4 bases from V and 0 bases from J, with 14 bases in between. This receptor was obtained from an adult who was a healthcare worker with PCR-confirmed SARS-CoV-2 infection or an uninfected control (not recorded which). Specimen: whole blood. This rearrangement joins TRBV5-6 to TRBJ2-1; D is perhaps TRBD2 (5 bases). For the CDR3, the DNA is TGTGCCAGCAGCGAAAAAGGAACTAGCTCCTACAATGAGCAGTTCTTC. This codes for CASSEKGTSSYNEQFF. The full variable domain, rest sourced from reference TRBV5-6 and TRBJ2-1, is DAGVTQSPTHLIKTRGQQVTLRCSPKSGHDTVSWYQQALGQGPQFIFQYYEEEERQRGNFPDRFSGHQFPNYSSELNVNALLLGDSALYLCASSEKGTSSYNEQFFGPGTRLTVL.